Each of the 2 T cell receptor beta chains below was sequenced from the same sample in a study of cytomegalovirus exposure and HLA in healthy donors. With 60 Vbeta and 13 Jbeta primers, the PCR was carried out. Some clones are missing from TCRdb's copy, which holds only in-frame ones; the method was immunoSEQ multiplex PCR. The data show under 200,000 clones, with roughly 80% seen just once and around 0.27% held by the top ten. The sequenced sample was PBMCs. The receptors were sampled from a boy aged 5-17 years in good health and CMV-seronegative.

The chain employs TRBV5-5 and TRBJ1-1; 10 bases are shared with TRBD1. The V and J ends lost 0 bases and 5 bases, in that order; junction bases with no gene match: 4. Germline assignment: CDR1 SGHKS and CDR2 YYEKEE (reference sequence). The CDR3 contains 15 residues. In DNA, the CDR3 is TGTGCCAGCAGCTTGGCCGGGACAGGGGTAACTGAAGCTTTCTTT. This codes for CASSLAGTGVTEAFF.

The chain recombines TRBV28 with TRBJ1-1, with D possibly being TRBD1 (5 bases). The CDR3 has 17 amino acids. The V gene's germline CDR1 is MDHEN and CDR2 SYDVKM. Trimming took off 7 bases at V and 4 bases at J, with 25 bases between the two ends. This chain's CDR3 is CASTFRRTRIVSTEAFF. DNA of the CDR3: TGTGCCAGCACCTTTCGTCGGACAAGAATTGTGAGCACTGAAGCTTTCTTT.